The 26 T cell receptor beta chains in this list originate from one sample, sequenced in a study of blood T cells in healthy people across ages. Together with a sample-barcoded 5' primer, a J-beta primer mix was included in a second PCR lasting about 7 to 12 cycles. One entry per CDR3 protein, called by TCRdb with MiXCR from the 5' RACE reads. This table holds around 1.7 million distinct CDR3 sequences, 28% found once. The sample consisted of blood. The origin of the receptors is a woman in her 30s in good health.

The DNA of the CDR3 is TGTGCCAGCAGCGAGAGGCTCCGGGACAGGGGGCCCACCAATGAAAAACTGTTTTTT. Translated: CASSERLRDRGPTNEKLFF. The rearrangement links TRBV7-9 to TRBJ1-4; TRBD1 matches at 12 bases. This CDR3 spans 19 amino acids. The V segment lost 5 bases and the J segment 5 bases; nucleotides outside the gene matches: 15. Germline V gene sequence: CDR1 SEHNR, CDR2 FQNEAQ (reference sequence). Full variable domain (missing parts from reference TRBV7-9 and TRBJ1-4): DTGVSQNPRHKITKRGQNVTFRCDPISEHNRLYWYRQTLGQGPEFLTYFQNEAQLEKSRLLSDRFSAERPKGSFSTLEIQRTEQGDSAMYLCASSERLRDRGPTNEKLFFGSGTQLSVL.

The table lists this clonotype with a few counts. The CDR3 region has the DNA TGTGCCACCAGCAGAGGGATAGGCGGGACGTCAGATACGCAGTATTTT. Translating it yields CATSRGIGGTSDTQYF. The V and J genes are TRBV15 and TRBJ2-3; TRBD2 is a possible D gene (6 bases). The CDR3 has 16 amino acids. With 1 base removed from V and 4 bases from J, the gap between germline ends came to 15 bases. Germline V CDR1 and CDR2: LNHNV, YYDKDF (reference sequence). Supplemented by reference TRBV15 and TRBJ2-3, the full variable domain reads DAMVIQNPRYQVTQFGKPVTLSCSQTLNHNVMYWYQQKSSQAPKLLFHYYDKDFNNEADTPDNFQSRRPNTSFCFLDIRSPGLGDTAMYLCATSRGIGGTSDTQYFGPGTRLTVL.

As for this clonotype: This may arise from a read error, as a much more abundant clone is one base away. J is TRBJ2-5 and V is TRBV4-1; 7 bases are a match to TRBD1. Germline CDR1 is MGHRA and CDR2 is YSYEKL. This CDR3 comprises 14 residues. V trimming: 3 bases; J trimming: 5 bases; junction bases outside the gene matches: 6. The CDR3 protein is CASSHPGGAETQYF. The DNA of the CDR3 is TGCGCCAGCAGCCATCCAGGGGGTGCGGAGACCCAGTACTTC.

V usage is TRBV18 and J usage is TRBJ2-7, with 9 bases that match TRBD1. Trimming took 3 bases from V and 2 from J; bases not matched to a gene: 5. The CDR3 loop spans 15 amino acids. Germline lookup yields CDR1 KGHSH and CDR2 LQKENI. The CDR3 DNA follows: TGTGCCAGCTCACCCTGGGACAGGGACACCTACGAGCAGTACTTC. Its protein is CASSPWDRDTYEQYF.

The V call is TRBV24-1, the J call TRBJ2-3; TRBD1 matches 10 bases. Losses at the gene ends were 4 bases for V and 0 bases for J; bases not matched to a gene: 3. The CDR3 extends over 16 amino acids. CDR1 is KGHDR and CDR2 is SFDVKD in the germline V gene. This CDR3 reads CATSDRQGASTDTQYF. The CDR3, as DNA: TGTGCCACCAGTGACCGACAGGGGGCTAGCACAGATACGCAGTATTTT.

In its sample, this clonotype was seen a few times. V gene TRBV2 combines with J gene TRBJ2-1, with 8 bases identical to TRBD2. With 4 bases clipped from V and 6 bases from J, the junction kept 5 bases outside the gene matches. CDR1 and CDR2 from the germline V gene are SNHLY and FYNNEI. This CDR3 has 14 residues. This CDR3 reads CASSGGLVINEQFF. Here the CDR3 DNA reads TGTGCCAGCAGTGGGGGACTAGTCATCAATGAGCAGTTCTTC. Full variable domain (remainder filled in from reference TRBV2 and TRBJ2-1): EPEVTQTPSHQVTQMGQEVILRCVPISNHLYFYWYRQILGQKVEFLVSFYNNEISEKSEIFDDQFSVERPDGSNFTLKIRSTKLEDSAMYFCASSGGLVINEQFFGPGTRLTVL.

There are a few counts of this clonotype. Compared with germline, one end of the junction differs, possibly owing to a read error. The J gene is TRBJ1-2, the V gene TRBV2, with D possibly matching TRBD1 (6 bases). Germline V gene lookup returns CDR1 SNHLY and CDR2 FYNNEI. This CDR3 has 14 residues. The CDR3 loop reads CASSELQGNNGYTF. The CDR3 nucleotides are TGTGCCAGCAGTGAACTACAGGGTAACAATGGCTACACCTTC.

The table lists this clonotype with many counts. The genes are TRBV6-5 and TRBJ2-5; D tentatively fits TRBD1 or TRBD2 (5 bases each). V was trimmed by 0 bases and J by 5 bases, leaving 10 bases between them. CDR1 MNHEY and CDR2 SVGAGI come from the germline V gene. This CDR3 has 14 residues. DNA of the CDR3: TGTGCCAGCAGTTACTCCTCGGGACGGGAGACCCAGTACTTC. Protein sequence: CASSYSSGRETQYF.

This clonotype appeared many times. CDR3 in DNA: TGTGCCAGCAGCCAATATGGTGGTACTGGGGCCAACGTCCTGACTTTC. It encodes CASSQYGGTGANVLTF. The chain recombines TRBV4-2 with TRBJ2-6; D uncertain. In germline, CDR1 is LGHNA, CDR2 YNFKEQ. CDR3 size: 16 residues. Trimming pared 2 bases from V and 2 bases from J, leaving 10 bases between.

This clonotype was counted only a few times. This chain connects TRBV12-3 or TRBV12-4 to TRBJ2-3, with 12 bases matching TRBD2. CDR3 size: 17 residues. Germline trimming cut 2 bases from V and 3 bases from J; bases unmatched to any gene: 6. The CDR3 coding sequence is TGTGCCAGCAGTTTACGTTTAGGGACTAGCGGGACAGATACGCAGTATTTT. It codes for CASSLRLGTSGTDTQYF.

CDR3: CASSSRDRAGYTF. The CDR3 DNA sequence: TGTGCCAGCAGTTCAAGGGACAGGGCTGGCTACACCTTC. This rearrangement joins TRBV25-1 to TRBJ1-2; 9 nucleotides agree with TRBD1. Germline assignment: CDR1 MGHDK and CDR2 SYGVNS. V gave up 5 bases and J gave up 7 bases; unmatched junction bases: 5. CDR3 length: 13 amino acids.

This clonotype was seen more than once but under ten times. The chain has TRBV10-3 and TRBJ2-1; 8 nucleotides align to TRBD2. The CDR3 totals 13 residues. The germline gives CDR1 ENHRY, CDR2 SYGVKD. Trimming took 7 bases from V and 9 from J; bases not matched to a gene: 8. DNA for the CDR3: TGTGCCATCACAGAGGACAGCGGGGGTGAGCAGTTCTTC. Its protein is CAITEDSGGEQFF.

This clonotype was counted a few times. CDR3 DNA sequence: TGCGCCAGCAGCACCCTACAGTACTATGGCTACACCTTC. Translating gives CASSTLQYYGYTF. This chain links TRBV5-1 with TRBJ1-2; D gene ambiguous. Trimming pared 4 bases from V and 3 bases from J, leaving 10 bases between. Germline lookup yields CDR1 SGHRS and CDR2 YFSETQ. This CDR3 has 13 residues.

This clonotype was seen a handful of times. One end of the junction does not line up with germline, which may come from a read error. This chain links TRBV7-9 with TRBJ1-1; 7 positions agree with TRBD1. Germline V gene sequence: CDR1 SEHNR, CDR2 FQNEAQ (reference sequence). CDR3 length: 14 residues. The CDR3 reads CASSLLQGDTEAFF. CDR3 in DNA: TGTGCCAGCAGCTTACTTCAGGGGGACACTGAAGCTTTTTTT.

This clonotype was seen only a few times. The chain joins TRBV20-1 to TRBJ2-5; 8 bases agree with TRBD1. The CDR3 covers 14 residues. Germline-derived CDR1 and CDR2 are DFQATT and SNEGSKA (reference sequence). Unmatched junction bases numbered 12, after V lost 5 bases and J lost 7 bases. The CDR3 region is CSARPGQDRGTQYF. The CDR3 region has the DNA TGCAGTGCTCGTCCGGGACAGGATCGAGGGACCCAGTACTTC.

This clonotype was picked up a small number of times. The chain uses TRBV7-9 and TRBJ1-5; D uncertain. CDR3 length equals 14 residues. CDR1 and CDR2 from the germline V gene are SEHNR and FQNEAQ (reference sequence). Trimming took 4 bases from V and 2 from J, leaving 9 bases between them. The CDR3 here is CASSSDGRNQPQHF. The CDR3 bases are TGTGCCAGCAGCTCGGACGGACGCAATCAGCCCCAGCATTTT.

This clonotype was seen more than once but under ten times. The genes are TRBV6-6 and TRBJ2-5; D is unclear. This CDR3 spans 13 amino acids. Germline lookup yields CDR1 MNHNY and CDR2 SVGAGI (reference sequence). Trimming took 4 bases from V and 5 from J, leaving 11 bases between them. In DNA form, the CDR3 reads TGTGCCAGCAGTTTGCCCCAAAGCGAGACCCAGTACTTC. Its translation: CASSLPQSETQYF.

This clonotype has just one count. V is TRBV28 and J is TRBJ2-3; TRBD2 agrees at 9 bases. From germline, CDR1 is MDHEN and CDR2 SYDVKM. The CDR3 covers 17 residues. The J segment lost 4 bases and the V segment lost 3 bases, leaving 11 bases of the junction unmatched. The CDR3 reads CASSFLAGGRVADTQYF. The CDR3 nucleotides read TGTGCCAGCAGTTTCCTGGCGGGGGGGCGAGTGGCAGATACGCAGTATTTT.

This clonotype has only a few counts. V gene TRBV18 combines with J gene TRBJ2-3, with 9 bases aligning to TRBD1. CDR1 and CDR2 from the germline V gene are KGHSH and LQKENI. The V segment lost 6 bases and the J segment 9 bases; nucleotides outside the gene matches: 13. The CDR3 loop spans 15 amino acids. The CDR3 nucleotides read TGTGCCAGCTCCCCCGGGACAGGGACGACCTGGACGCAGTATTTT. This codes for CASSPGTGTTWTQYF.

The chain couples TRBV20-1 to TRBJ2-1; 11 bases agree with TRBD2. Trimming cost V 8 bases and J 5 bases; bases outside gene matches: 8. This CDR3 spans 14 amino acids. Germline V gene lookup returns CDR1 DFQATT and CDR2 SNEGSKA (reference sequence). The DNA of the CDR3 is TGCAGTATACCGAAGACTAGCGGGGACAATGAGCAGTTCTTC. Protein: CSIPKTSGDNEQFF.

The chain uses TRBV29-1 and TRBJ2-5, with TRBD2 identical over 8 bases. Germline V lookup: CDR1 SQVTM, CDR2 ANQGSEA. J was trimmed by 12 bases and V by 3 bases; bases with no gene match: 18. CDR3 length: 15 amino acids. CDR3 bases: TGCAGCGTTGAGGGGCTAGCGGGCGACCGCTACGAGAAGTACTTC. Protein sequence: CSVEGLAGDRYEKYF.

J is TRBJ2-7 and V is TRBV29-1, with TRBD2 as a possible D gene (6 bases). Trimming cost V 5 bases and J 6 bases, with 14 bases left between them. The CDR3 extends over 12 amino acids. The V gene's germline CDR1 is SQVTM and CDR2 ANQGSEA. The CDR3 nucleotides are TGCAGCGTTCGGGTGGAGGGCTCCGAGCAGTACTTC. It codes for CSVRVEGSEQYF.

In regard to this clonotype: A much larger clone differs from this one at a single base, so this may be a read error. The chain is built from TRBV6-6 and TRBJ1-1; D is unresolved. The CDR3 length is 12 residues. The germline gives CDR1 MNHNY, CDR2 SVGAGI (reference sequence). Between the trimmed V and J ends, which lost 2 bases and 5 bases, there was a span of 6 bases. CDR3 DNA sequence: TGTGCCAGCAGTTACGGGGAAACTGAAGCTTTCTTT. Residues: CASSYGETEAFF.

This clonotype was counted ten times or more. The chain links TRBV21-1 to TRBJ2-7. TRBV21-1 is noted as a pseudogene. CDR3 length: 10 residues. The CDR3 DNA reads TGTGCCAGCAGCAAAGGACAGCAGTACTTC. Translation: CASSKGQQYF.

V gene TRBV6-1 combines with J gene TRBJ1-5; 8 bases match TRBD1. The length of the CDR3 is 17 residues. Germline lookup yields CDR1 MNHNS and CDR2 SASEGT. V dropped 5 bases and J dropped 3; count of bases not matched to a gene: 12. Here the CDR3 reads CASSPRSRQGNNQPQHF. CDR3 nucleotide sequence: TGTGCCAGCAGTCCCAGATCCAGACAGGGGAACAATCAGCCCCAGCATTTT.

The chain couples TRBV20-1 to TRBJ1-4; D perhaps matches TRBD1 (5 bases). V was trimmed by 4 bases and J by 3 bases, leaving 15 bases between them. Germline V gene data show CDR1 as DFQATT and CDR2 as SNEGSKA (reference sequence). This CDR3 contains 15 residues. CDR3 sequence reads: CSAKKLGRANEKLFF. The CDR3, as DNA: TGCAGTGCTAAAAAGTTGGGACGGGCTAATGAAAAACTGTTTTTT.